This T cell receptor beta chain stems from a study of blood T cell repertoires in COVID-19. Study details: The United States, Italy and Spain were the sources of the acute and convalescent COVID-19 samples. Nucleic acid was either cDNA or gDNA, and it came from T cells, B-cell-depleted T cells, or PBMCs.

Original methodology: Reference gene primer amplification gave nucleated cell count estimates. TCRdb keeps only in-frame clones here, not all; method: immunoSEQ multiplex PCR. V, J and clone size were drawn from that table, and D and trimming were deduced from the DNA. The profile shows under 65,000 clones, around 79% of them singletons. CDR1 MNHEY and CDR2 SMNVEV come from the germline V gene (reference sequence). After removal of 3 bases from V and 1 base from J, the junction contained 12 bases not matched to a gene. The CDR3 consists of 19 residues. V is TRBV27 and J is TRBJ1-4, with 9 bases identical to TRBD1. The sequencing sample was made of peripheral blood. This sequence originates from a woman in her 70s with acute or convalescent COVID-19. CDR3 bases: TGTGCCAGCAGTTTCGAGGACAGGGGAGGAATAGGAACTAATGAAAAACTGTTTTTT. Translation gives CASSFEDRGGIGTNEKLFF.